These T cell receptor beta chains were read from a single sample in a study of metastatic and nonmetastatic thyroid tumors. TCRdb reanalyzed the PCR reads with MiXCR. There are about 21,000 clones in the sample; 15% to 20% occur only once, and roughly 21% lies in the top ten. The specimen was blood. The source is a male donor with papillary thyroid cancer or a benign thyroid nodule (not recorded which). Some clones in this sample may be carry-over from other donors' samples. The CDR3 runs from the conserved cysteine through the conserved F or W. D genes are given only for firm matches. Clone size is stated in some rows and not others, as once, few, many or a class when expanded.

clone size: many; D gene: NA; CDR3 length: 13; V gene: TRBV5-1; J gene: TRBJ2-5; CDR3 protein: CASSFLEGETQYF; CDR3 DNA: TGCGCCAGCAGCTTCCTAGAGGGGGAGACCCAGTACTTC
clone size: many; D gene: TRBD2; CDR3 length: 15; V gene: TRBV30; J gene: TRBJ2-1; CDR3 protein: CAWSLTSGFFNEQFF; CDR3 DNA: TGTGCCTGGAGTCTGACTAGCGGGTTTTTTAATGAGCAGTTCTTC
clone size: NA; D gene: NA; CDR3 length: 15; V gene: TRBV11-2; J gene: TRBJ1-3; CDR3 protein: CASILDLAMGNTIYF; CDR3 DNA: TGTGCCAGCATTCTCGACTTAGCTATGGGAAACACCATATATTTT
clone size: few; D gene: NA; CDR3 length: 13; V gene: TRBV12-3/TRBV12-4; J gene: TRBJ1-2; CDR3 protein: CASSPMSGTGYTF; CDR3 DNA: TGTGCCAGCAGTCCTATGTCAGGGACTGGCTACACCTTC
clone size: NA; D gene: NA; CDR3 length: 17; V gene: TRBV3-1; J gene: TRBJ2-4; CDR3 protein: CASRQSDGGLAKNIQYF; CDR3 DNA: TGTGCCAGCAGACAGAGTGACGGAGGGTTAGCCAAAAACATTCAGTACTTC
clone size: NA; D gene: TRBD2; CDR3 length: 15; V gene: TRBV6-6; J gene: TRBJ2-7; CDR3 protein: CASSYATSGLNEQYF; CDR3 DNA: TGTGCCAGCAGTTACGCGACTAGCGGGTTAAACGAGCAGTACTTC
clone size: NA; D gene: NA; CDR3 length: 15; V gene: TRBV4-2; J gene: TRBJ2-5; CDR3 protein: CASSKDRDFQETQYF; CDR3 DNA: TGTGCCAGCAGCAAAGATCGGGACTTCCAAGAGACCCAGTACTTC
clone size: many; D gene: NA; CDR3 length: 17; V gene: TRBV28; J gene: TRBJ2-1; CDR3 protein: CASSLPLSTRTHNEQFF; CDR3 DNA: TGTGCCAGCAGTTTACCCCTCTCGACTAGAACACACAATGAGCAGTTCTTC
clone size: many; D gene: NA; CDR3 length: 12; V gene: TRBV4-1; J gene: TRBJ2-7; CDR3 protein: CASSRSSYEQYF; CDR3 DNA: TGCGCCAGCAGCCGTAGCTCCTACGAGCAGTACTTC
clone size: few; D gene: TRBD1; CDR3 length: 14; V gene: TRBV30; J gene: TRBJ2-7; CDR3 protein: CAWSVSGTAYEQYF; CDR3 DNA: TGTGCCTGGAGTGTTTCCGGGACAGCTTACGAGCAGTACTTC
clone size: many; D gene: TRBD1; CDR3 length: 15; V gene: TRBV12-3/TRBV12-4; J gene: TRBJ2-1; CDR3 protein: CASSQDRAVYNEQFF; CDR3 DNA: TGTGCCAGCAGCCAAGACAGGGCCGTCTACAATGAGCAGTTCTTC